This passage covers 6 T cell receptor beta chains from one sample sequenced in a study of cytomegalovirus exposure and HLA in healthy donors. PCR involved 60 Vbeta and 13 Jbeta primers. TCRdb's table, derived via immunoSEQ multiplex PCR, lists solely in-frame clones and lacks some. This sample has roughly 140,000 clones, with 76% found just once. Sequences were obtained from PBMCs. These receptors were obtained from a woman aged 40 to 50 in good health and CMV-seronegative.

The chain has TRBV6-5 and TRBJ1-6, with no clear D. The ends were cut back, 4 bases at V and 0 bases at J, with 10 bases in the middle. This CDR3 is 16 amino acids long. Germline CDR1 MNHEY, CDR2 SVGAGI. The CDR3 region has the DNA TGTGCCAGCAGTTTATTCACGGGCTCCTATAATTCACCCCTCCACTTT. Protein sequence: CASSLFTGSYNSPLHF.

The rearrangement uses TRBV7-9 and TRBJ1-5, with D unclear. The V gene's germline CDR1 is SEHNR and CDR2 FQNEAQ (reference sequence). The CDR3 contains 16 residues. Trimming took 4 bases from V and 0 from J, leaving 13 bases between them. The chain's CDR3 is CASSSARGASNQPQHF. The CDR3 coding sequence is TGTGCCAGCAGCTCCGCGCGAGGTGCTAGCAATCAGCCCCAGCATTTT.

This clone occurred a few times. V is TRBV2 and J is TRBJ1-3; the D gene is possibly TRBD1 (5 bases). V gave up 9 bases and J gave up 0 bases, with 12 bases separating them. This CDR3 is built from 14 residues. Germline V gives CDR1 SNHLY, CDR2 FYNNEI. CDR3 protein: CASDSSSSGNTIYF. In DNA, the CDR3 is TGTGCCAGTGACAGTTCCTCCTCTGGAAACACCATATATTTT.

The V call is TRBV10-1, the J call TRBJ2-3; 9 bases are a match to TRBD1. V dropped 7 bases and J dropped 4; count of bases not matched to a gene: 6. Germline CDR1 and CDR2: WNHNN and SYGVQD (reference sequence). The CDR3 spans 14 residues. CDR3 bases: TGCGCCAGCAAATCCGGGACAGGGTCAGATACGCAGTATTTT. Protein sequence: CASKSGTGSDTQYF.

This clone was seen a single time. The chain is built from TRBV6-5 and TRBJ2-7; no definite D call. There are 11 residues in the CDR3. With 6 bases removed from V and 4 bases from J, the gap between germline ends came to 7 bases. From germline, CDR1 is MNHEY and CDR2 SVGAGI. CDR3 DNA sequence: TGTGCCAGCAGGCACTCATACGAGCAGTACTTC. Its translation is CASRHSYEQYF.

This chain uses TRBV15 with TRBJ2-4, with D possibly TRBD1 on 6 matching bases. The CDR3 contains 12 residues. The V gene's germline CDR1 is LNHNV and CDR2 YYDKDF (reference sequence). V was pared by 1 base and J by 12 bases, with 10 bases between. In nucleotides, the CDR3 is TGTGCCACCAGCAGAGCCGGACAGTCTCAGTACTTC. Residues: CATSRAGQSQYF.